Following are 25 T cell receptor beta chains from one sample sequenced in a study of blood T cell repertoires in COVID-19. The table came from immunoSEQ multiplex PCR; TCRdb's copy has only in-frame clones and leaves some out. The data hold some 210,000 clones, with 80% to 90% observed a single time. Specimen: peripheral blood. These receptors were taken from a human donor in a cohort sampled during active COVID-19.

This clone was seen a single time. The chain recombines TRBV2 with TRBJ1-5; D remains ambiguous. Germline V CDR1 and CDR2: SNHLY, FYNNEI. Trimming left V 8 bases short and J 0 bases short, with 5 bases between. CDR3 length: 12 residues. The CDR3 is CASAGSNQPQHF. CDR3 DNA: TGTGCCAGCGCAGGTAGCAATCAGCCCCAGCATTTT.

The chain couples TRBV4-2 to TRBJ2-1; 7 nucleotides align to TRBD2. Germline assignment: CDR1 LGHNA and CDR2 YNFKEQ. Unmatched junction bases numbered 9, after V lost 4 bases and J lost 9 bases. This CDR3 has 14 residues. CDR3 in DNA: TGTGCCAGCAGCCCCTGGGGAGGGTCAGGTGAGCAGTTCTTC. Translation: CASSPWGGSGEQFF.

The rearrangement joins TRBV3-1 (or the pseudogene TRBV3-2) to TRBJ2-6; possible D gene TRBD1, 5 bases. V dropped 5 bases and J dropped 0 bases, with 14 bases sitting between them. CDR3 size: 17 residues. Germline V lookup: CDR1 LGHDT, CDR2 YNNKEL (reference sequence). Here the CDR3 reads CASSTVGVSSGANVLTF. In DNA, the CDR3 is TGTGCCAGCAGCACGGTAGGGGTCAGCTCTGGGGCCAACGTCCTGACTTTC.

The chain recombines TRBV7-9 with TRBJ2-5, with 11 bases lining up with TRBD2. The CDR3 extends over 16 amino acids. Germline loops: CDR1 SEHNR, CDR2 FQNEAQ (reference sequence). J gave up 4 bases and V 2 bases, and 6 bases lay outside the gene matches. In DNA, the CDR3 is TGTGCCAGCAGCTTATTAGCGGGGGGGCCGCGAGAGACCCAGTACTTC. Its translation: CASSLLAGGPRETQYF.

This clone was recorded only once. The chain recombines TRBV19 with TRBJ1-5, with TRBD1 identical over 9 bases. The CDR3 covers 17 residues. The junction had 7 bases not matched to a gene; V was cut back by 4 bases and J by 0 bases. The germline V gene encodes CDR1 LNHDA and CDR2 SQIVND (reference sequence). CDR3 protein: CASSTRQGVYSNQPQHF. CDR3 in DNA: TGTGCCAGTAGTACCCGACAGGGGGTTTATAGCAATCAGCCCCAGCATTTT.

The chain couples TRBV7-7 to TRBJ2-1; the match to TRBD1 covers 8 bases. Germline loops: CDR1 SSHAT, CDR2 FNYEAQ (reference sequence). The CDR3 consists of 14 residues. With 1 base clipped from V and 9 bases from J, the junction kept 5 bases outside the gene matches. CDR3 sequence reads: CASSLETGVGEQFF. CDR3 coding DNA: TGTGCCAGCAGCTTAGAGACAGGGGTTGGTGAGCAGTTCTTC. Together with reference TRBV7-7 and TRBJ2-1, the CDR3 gives the full variable domain: GAGVSQSPRYKVTKRGQDVTLRCDPISSHATLYWYQQALGQGPEFLTYFNYEAQPDKSGLPSDRFSAERPEGSISTLTIQRTEQRDSAMYRCASSLETGVGEQFFGPGTRLTVL.

This chain uses TRBV24-1 with TRBJ1-4; D unclear. Germline values: CDR1 KGHDR, CDR2 SFDVKD. The length of the CDR3 is 15 residues. V lost 4 bases and J 10 bases, leaving 18 bases between the germline ends. This CDR3 reads CATSDPGRLGGKLFF. The CDR3 region has the DNA TGTGCCACCAGTGACCCCGGACGTCTGGGAGGAAAACTGTTTTTT.

CDR3 coding DNA: TGTGCCAGCAGCGCGGGTGGCGGGGGGGCGGCGGATACGCAGTATTTT. Translating gives CASSAGGGGAADTQYF. The chain is built from TRBV9 and TRBJ2-3, with TRBD2 matching over 9 bases. V was pared by 3 bases and J by 6 bases, with 11 bases of the junction left unmatched. This CDR3 comprises 16 residues. CDR1 and CDR2 from the germline V gene are SGDLS and YYNGEE.

The chain links TRBV4-1 to TRBJ2-1; 11 bases align to TRBD2. The germline CDR1 and CDR2 sequences are MGHRA and YSYEKL. V gave up 3 bases and J gave up 8 bases; unmatched junction bases: 24. This CDR3 is built from 21 residues. The CDR3 loop is CASSHRWGSGGGGVNWHEQFF. The CDR3 coding sequence is TGCGCCAGCAGCCACCGATGGGGTAGCGGGGGGGGAGGTGTAAATTGGCATGAGCAGTTCTTC.

The CDR3 DNA reads as TGCGCCAGCAGCCAAATATACAGGGTCGGCTACACCTTC. Residues: CASSQIYRVGYTF. The rearrangement joins TRBV5-1 to TRBJ1-2; D is perhaps TRBD1 (6 bases). This CDR3 has 13 amino acids. Germline-derived CDR1 and CDR2 are SGHRS and YFSETQ. The germline V and J ends were trimmed by 4 bases and 8 bases, with 15 bases remaining between them.

The chain links TRBV20-1 to TRBJ2-3; 8 nucleotides align to TRBD2. CDR3 size: 14 residues. In germline, CDR1 is DFQATT, CDR2 SNEGSKA (reference sequence). V lost 3 bases to trimming and J lost 2 bases; unmatched junction nucleotides: 4. The chain's CDR3 is CSASREGVTDTQYF. CDR3 bases: TGCAGTGCTAGTCGGGAGGGCGTCACAGATACGCAGTATTTT.

The chain is built from TRBV5-1 and TRBJ2-3; maybe TRBD1 (6 bases). The germline V gene encodes CDR1 SGHRS and CDR2 YFSETQ. The CDR3 runs 14 residues. V was pared by 4 bases and J by 5 bases, with 14 bases between. CDR3 DNA sequence: TGCGCCAGCAGCAGGGACACAGGAGGAGATACGCAGTATTTT. This codes for CASSRDTGGDTQYF. The whole variable domain, filled in from reference TRBV5-1 and TRBJ2-3, reads KAGVTQTPRYLIKTRGQQVTLSCSPISGHRSVSWYQQTPGQGLQFLFEYFSETQRNKGNFPGRFSGRQFSNSRSEMNVSTLELGDSALYLCASSRDTGGDTQYFGPGTRLTVL.

On this clone itself: Other DNA sequences from this sample encode an identical CDR3 as well. J is TRBJ1-1 and V is TRBV4-1; 8 nucleotides align to TRBD1. Germline assignment: CDR1 MGHRA and CDR2 YSYEKL. The ends lost 1 base at V and 5 bases at J; junction bases unmatched: 3. The CDR3 is made up of 14 amino acids. The CDR3 region is CASSQGTGRTEAFF. In nucleotides, the CDR3 is TGCGCCAGCAGCCAAGGGACAGGGAGGACTGAAGCTTTCTTT.

This clone was counted once. The chain links TRBV3-1 (or the pseudogene TRBV3-2) to TRBJ2-5, with D unresolved. This CDR3 is 12 amino acids long. V was trimmed by 2 bases and J by 3 bases, leaving 4 bases between them. CDR1 is LGHDT, CDR2 YNNKEL, per germline (reference sequence). The CDR3 sequence: CASSQFEETQYF. The CDR3 DNA sequence: TGTGCCAGCAGCCAATTCGAAGAGACCCAGTACTTC.

J is TRBJ1-1 and V is TRBV5-5, with a possible D match to TRBD1 (6 bases). Germline CDR1 reads SGHKS; CDR2 reads YYEKEE (reference sequence). Between the trimmed V and J ends, which lost 4 bases and 0 bases, there was a span of 10 bases. The CDR3 loop spans 14 amino acids. This chain's CDR3 is CASSRTEMNTEAFF. The DNA for the CDR3 is TGTGCCAGCAGCCGGACAGAGATGAACACTGAAGCTTTCTTT.

The CDR3 region is CASSLAEGGNTIYF. The CDR3 coding sequence is TGCGCCAGCAGCTTGGCCGAGGGCGGAAACACCATATATTTT. V is TRBV5-1 and J is TRBJ1-3; no definite D call. Trimming removed 0 bases from V and 4 bases from J, with 8 bases in between. Per the germline V gene, CDR1 is SGHRS and CDR2 is YFSETQ. The CDR3 runs to 14 residues. The full variable domain, rest sourced from reference TRBV5-1 and TRBJ1-3, is KAGVTQTPRYLIKTRGQQVTLSCSPISGHRSVSWYQQTPGQGLQFLFEYFSETQRNKGNFPGRFSGRQFSNSRSEMNVSTLELGDSALYLCASSLAEGGNTIYFGEGSWLTVV.

A single count supports this clone. This chain joins TRBV7-4 and TRBJ2-7, with 11 bases lining up with TRBD2. Trimming at V came to 4 bases and at J to 2 bases, leaving 16 bases not matched to a gene. Germline CDR1 SGHVT, CDR2 SQSDAQ. This CDR3 contains 19 residues. CDR3 amino acids: CASSSIPSSGGASAYEQYV. Written as DNA, the CDR3 is TGTGCCAGCAGCTCGATCCCGAGTAGCGGGGGGGCCTCGGCCTACGAGCAGTACGTC.

The V and J genes are TRBV7-9 and TRBJ2-1; 11 bases match TRBD2. The CDR3 sequence is 14 residues long. Losses at the gene ends were 3 bases for V and 14 bases for J; bases not matched to a gene: 9. CDR1 SEHNR and CDR2 FQNEAQ come from the germline V gene (reference sequence). The CDR3, as DNA: TGTGCCAGCAGCTTGACTAGCGGGGCCTCTGGGGAGTTCTTC. Amino acid sequence: CASSLTSGASGEFF.

This rearrangement joins TRBV10-3 to TRBJ2-7, with D possibly TRBD2 on 6 matching bases. CDR3 length: 15 residues. V lost 2 bases to trimming and J lost 0 bases, with 11 bases between them. Germline V gives CDR1 ENHRY, CDR2 SYGVKD. CDR3 nucleotide sequence: TGTGCCATCAGTGAGAGGGGACTCCCCTCCTACGAGCAGTACTTC. Translating gives CAISERGLPSYEQYF.

The chain links TRBV7-6 to TRBJ2-2, with a weak D call TRBD1 (5 bases). Germline lookup yields CDR1 SGHVS and CDR2 FNYEAQ. The CDR3 extends over 17 amino acids. Trimming took 5 bases from V and 5 from J, leaving 21 bases between them. CDR3 protein: CASSPQNAQGGTGELFF. As DNA, the CDR3 is TGTGCCAGCAGCCCACAGAACGCGCAGGGCGGAACCGGGGAGCTGTTTTTT.

The chain combines TRBV29-1 with TRBJ1-4; a possible D gene is TRBD1 (5 bases). Germline lookup yields CDR1 SQVTM and CDR2 ANQGSEA. CDR3 size: 13 residues. Trimming stripped 3 bases from V and 8 bases from J, with 13 bases between. CDR3 DNA: TGCAGCGTTGAGGGGGGAACGGACGAAAAACTGTTTTTT. Translated: CSVEGGTDEKLFF.

The gene calls are TRBV19 and TRBJ1-2; TRBD1 matches 7 bases. Germline assignment: CDR1 LNHDA and CDR2 SQIVND (reference sequence). The CDR3 contains 13 residues. Trimming removed 6 bases from V and 3 bases from J; junction bases left unmatched: 4. The CDR3: CASREGTDYGYTF. The DNA for the CDR3 is TGTGCCAGTAGAGAAGGGACAGACTATGGCTACACCTTC.

This rearrangement joins TRBV7-9 to TRBJ2-3; 7 bases map to TRBD2. With 3 bases clipped from V and 4 bases from J, the junction kept 4 bases outside the gene matches. This CDR3 has 14 residues. From germline, CDR1 is SEHNR and CDR2 FQNEAQ (reference sequence). CDR3 nucleotides: TGTGCCAGCAGCTTCTTTGGACTAGCAGATACGCAGTATTTT. Translation: CASSFFGLADTQYF.

J is TRBJ1-6 and V is TRBV3-1 (or the pseudogene TRBV3-2); 7 bases are shared with TRBD1. The CDR3 has 13 amino acids. Germline values: CDR1 LGHDT, CDR2 YNNKEL (reference sequence). V lost 6 bases, J lost 9 bases, and 5 bases stayed unmatched. CDR3 sequence reads: CASRKGAGSPLHF. For the CDR3, the DNA is TGTGCCAGCAGAAAGGGGGCGGGTTCACCCCTCCACTTT.

V is TRBV7-9 and J is TRBJ2-3; D possibly corresponds to TRBD2 (6 bases). Germline V gene data show CDR1 as SEHNR and CDR2 as FQNEAQ (reference sequence). Trimming shortened V by 10 bases and J by 2 bases, and 19 bases separated the two germline ends. The CDR3 covers 15 residues. The CDR3 DNA reads as TGTGCCACCCTATTACATAGCGGAGCCACAGATACGCAGTATTTT. Its protein is CATLLHSGATDTQYF. The full variable domain, in which reference TRBV7-9 and TRBJ2-3 provide the parts outside the CDR3, is DTGVSQNPRHKITKRGQNVTFRCDPISEHNRLYWYRQTLGQGPEFLTYFQNEAQLEKSRLLSDRFSAERPKGSFSTLEIQRTEQGDSAMYLCATLLHSGATDTQYFGPGTRLTVL.